Listed below are T cell receptor beta chains from one sample, sequenced in a study of blood T cell repertoires in COVID-19. Only in-frame clones appear in the TCRdb table, and some are missing; sequencing was by immunoSEQ multiplex PCR. The table records around 250,000 clones, 75% to 90% of them present only once. Sequences were obtained from PBMCs or T cells enriched from blood (not recorded which). The source of these receptors is a middle-aged woman who had been exposed to COVID-19. Each CDR3 is given with its conserved first and last residue. D genes are given only for firm matches. Part of the rows lack a size; the others show once, few, many or a class for expanded clones.

D gene	V gene	clone size	J gene	CDR3 length	CDR3 DNA	CDR3 protein
NA	TRBV30	NA	TRBJ2-7	13	TGTGCCTGGAGCGCGGGTGATGGTTACGAGCAGTACTTC	CAWSAGDGYEQYF
NA	TRBV7-9	NA	TRBJ1-4	14	TGTGCCAGCAGCTTAGAGGGGCGTGGTGAAAAACTGTTTTTT	CASSLEGRGEKLFF
NA	TRBV5-6	NA	TRBJ1-5	15	TGTGCCAGCAGCTTAGCAGGGGCGTTCAGCCAGCCCCAGCATTTT	CASSLAGAFSQPQHF
NA	TRBV28	NA	TRBJ2-3	12	TGTGCCAGCAGTTTATCGGGGGAGACGCAGTATTTT	CASSLSGETQYF
NA	TRBV7-8	NA	TRBJ2-4	13	TGTGCCAGCTCGAGGGTAACCAAAAACATTCAGTACTTC	CASSRVTKNIQYF
NA	TRBV11-2	NA	TRBJ1-1	13	TGTGCCAGCAGCTTAGACGTCGACACTGAAGCTTTCTTT	CASSLDVDTEAFF
NA	TRBV15	NA	TRBJ1-1	14	TGTGCCACCAGCAGGGTCAGGGGAAGGTCCGAAGCTTTCTTT	CATSRVRGRSEAFF
NA	TRBV29-1	NA	TRBJ2-4	18	TGCAGCGTTGGCGGTGAGGGCGGAGTATCTCTAGCCAAAAACATTCAGTACTTC	CSVGGEGGVSLAKNIQYF
TRBD2	TRBV7-3	once	TRBJ2-1	14	TGTGCCAGCAGCCGCGGGAGGGACTACAATGAGCAGTTCTTC	CASSRGRDYNEQFF
TRBD2	TRBV4-3	NA	TRBJ2-3	18	TGCGCCAGCAGCCAAGAATGGAGCGGGGGACGTACCACAGATACGCAGTATTTT	CASSQEWSGGRTTDTQYF
TRBD1	TRBV2	NA	TRBJ1-1	14	TGTGCCAGCAGTGAAGCAAGGGGACAGAGTGAAGCTTTCTTT	CASSEARGQSEAFF
NA	TRBV28	NA	TRBJ2-2	15	TGTGCCAGCACCGCCCAGGCAGTCCCCACCGGGGAGCTGTTTTTT	CASTAQAVPTGELFF
TRBD2	TRBV29-1	once	TRBJ2-5	16	TGCAGCGTTGTAATCTTTCCAGCGGGAGGGATGGAGACCCAGTACTTC	CSVVIFPAGGMETQYF
NA	TRBV5-6	NA	TRBJ1-4	16	TGTGCCAGCAGCTTTTCTCGCCGGGGGATAGATCAAAAACTGTTTTTT	CASSFSRRGIDQKLFF
NA	TRBV7-6	few	TRBJ1-6	17	TGTGCCAGCAGCTCCTACAGGGCCGGGTCCTATAATTCACCCCTCCACTTT	CASSSYRAGSYNSPLHF
NA	TRBV11-3	NA	TRBJ2-1	14	TGTGCCAGCAGCTTAGCTATGAGGGAGTATGAGCAGTTCTTC	CASSLAMREYEQFF
NA	TRBV19	NA	TRBJ1-2	16	TGTGCCAGTAGTATTATACAGGCAAACCCCGCTTATGGCTACACCTTC	CASSIIQANPAYGYTF
TRBD1	TRBV7-2	NA	TRBJ1-4	14	TGTGCCAGCAGCCAGGGGGGCCCGGTTGAAAAACTGTTTTTT	CASSQGGPVEKLFF
NA	TRBV5-1	NA	TRBJ1-2	14	TGTGCCAGCAGCCCCGGGGGGGTTGACTATGGCTACACCTTC	CASSPGGVDYGYTF